This T cell receptor (delta chain) was recovered during a study of gamma delta lymphoproliferative disorders and STAT genes. Sequencing used genomic DNA taken from PBMCs of patients and controls. This clone has a handful of counts. It differs at one base from a far larger clone, so likely a read error. This sample also contains other DNA sequences that code for the same CDR3. The CDR3 runs to 23 residues. CDR1 is TSWWSYY and CDR2 is QGS in the germline V gene. After removal of 5 bases from V and 0 bases from J, the junction contained 27 bases not matched to a gene. TCRdb redid the clone calls on the multiplex PCR reads with CATT. This sample yields 750 to 1,000 delta-chain clones, of which approximately 1.5% are seen a single time; over 70% belongs to the top ten.

The source is a human donor in good health. V and J are TRDV1 and TRDJ1, with TRDD3 identical over 10 bases. The sequenced material came from blood. The CDR3 DNA follows: TGTGCTCTTGGGAGACCTAGAAGCTATCTCCACCTGGATGGGGGATACTACACCGATAAACTCATCTTT. Residues: CALGRPRSYLHLDGGYYTDKLIF.